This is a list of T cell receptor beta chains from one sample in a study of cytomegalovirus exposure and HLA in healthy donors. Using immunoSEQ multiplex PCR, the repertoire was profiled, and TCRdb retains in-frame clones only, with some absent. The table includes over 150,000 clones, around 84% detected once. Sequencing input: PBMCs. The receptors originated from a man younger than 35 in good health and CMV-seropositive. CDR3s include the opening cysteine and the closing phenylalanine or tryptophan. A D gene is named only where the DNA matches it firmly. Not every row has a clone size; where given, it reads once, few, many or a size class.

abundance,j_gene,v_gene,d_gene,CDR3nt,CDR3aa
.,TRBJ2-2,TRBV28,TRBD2,TGTGCCAGCCTAACGGGGGGTCACACCGGGGAGCTGTTTTTT,CASLTGGHTGELFF
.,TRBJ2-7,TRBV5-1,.,TGCGCCAGCAGCTTGGCCTGGGACTCCCCTGGCGAGCAGTACTTC,CASSLAWDSPGEQYF
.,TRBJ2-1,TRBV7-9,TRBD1,TGTGCCAGCAGCTCCGGACAGGGGTTTGCCTACAATGAGCAGTTCTTC,CASSSGQGFAYNEQFF
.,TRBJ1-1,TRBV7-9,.,TGTGCCAGCAGCCCTACCGAGGGTCGTATGAACACTGAAGCTTTCTTT,CASSPTEGRMNTEAFF
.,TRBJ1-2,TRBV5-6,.,TGTGCCAGCAGCTTGGAAGGGGTCCGAGCTAACTATGGCTACACCTTC,CASSLEGVRANYGYTF
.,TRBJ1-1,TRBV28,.,TGTGCCAGCAGTTTACTAGGAGCATACACTGAAGCTTTCTTT,CASSLLGAYTEAFF
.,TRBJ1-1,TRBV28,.,TGTGCCAGCAGTTTAAGGGGCCGAGGGGGGGGCGACACTGAAGCTTTCTTT,CASSLRGRGGGDTEAFF
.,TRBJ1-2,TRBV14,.,TGTGCCAGCAGCCCCCCCGGACTGCCCTGGGGCTATGGCTACACCTTC,CASSPPGLPWGYGYTF
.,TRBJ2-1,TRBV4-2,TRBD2,TGTGCCAGCAGCTTTGCGGGAGGCTACACTTACTACAATGAGCAGTTCTTC,CASSFAGGYTYYNEQFF
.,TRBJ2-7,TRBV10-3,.,TGTGCCATCAGTGAGACTACCGGGTCCTACGAGCAGTACTTC,CAISETTGSYEQYF
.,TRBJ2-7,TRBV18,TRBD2,TGTGCCAGCTCACCACCACGGAATAGCGGGGCCTACGAGCAGTACTTC,CASSPPRNSGAYEQYF
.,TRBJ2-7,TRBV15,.,TGTGCCACCAGCGCAGACCGTGAACTGACATCGGTGCAGTACTTC,CATSADRELTSVQYF
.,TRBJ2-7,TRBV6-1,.,TGTGCCAGCAGTGAAAGGGGTCAGAGCCAATACGAGCAGTACTTC,CASSERGQSQYEQYF
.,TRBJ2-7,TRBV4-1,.,TGCGCCAGCAGCCAAGGGCCATTCTACGAGCAGTACTTC,CASSQGPFYEQYF
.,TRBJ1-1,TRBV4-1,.,TGCGCCAGCAGCCAAGTGGCTGGCAGTCTGAACACTGAAGCTTTCTTT,CASSQVAGSLNTEAFF
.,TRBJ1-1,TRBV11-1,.,TGTGCCAGCAGCTTAGATCGGGGGGCGAACACTGAAGCTTTCTTT,CASSLDRGANTEAFF
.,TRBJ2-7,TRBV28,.,TGTGCCAGCAGTGGGGACTCATCCTACGAGCAGTACTTC,CASSGDSSYEQYF
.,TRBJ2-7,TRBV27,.,TGTGCCAGCAGTTTAGGATCAGACAGCTACGAGCAGTACTTC,CASSLGSDSYEQYF
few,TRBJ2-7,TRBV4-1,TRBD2,TGCGCCAGCAGCCAAGTGACTAGCGGGGGGTACGAGCAGTACTTC,CASSQVTSGGYEQYF